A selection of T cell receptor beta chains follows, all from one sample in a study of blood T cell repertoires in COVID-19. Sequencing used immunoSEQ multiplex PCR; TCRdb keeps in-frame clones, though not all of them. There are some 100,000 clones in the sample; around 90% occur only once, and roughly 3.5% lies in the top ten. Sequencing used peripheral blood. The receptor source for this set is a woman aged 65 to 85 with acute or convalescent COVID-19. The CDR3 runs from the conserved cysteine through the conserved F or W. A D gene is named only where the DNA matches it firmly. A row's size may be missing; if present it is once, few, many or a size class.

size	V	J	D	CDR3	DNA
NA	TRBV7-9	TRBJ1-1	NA	CASSLGGESTEAFF	TGTGCCAGCAGCTTAGGCGGCGAGTCGACTGAAGCTTTCTTT
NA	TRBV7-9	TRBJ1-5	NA	CASSLAAGNQPQHF	TGTGCCAGCAGCTTAGCAGCCGGGAATCAGCCCCAGCATTTT
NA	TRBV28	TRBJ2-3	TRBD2	CASSLGLAFTDTQYF	TGTGCCAGCAGTCTCGGACTAGCGTTCACAGATACGCAGTATTTT
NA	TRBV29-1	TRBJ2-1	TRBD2	CSVVLAGGLLDEQFF	TGCAGCGTAGTACTAGCGGGAGGGCTATTGGATGAGCAGTTCTTC
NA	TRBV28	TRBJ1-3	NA	CASSSRTVVGNTIYF	TGTGCCAGCAGTTCCCGGACAGTCGTGGGAAACACCATATATTTT
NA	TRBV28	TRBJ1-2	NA	CASSLAPQLNYGYTF	TGTGCCAGCAGTTTGGCCCCACAGCTTAACTATGGCTACACCTTC
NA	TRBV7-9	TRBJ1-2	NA	CASSPQGLGYTF	TGTGCCAGCAGCCCTCAGGGACTCGGCTACACCTTC
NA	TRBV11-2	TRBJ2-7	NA	CASSLEVVQTYEQYF	TGTGCCAGCAGCTTAGAAGTAGTACAGACCTACGAGCAGTACTTC
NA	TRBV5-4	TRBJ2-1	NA	CASSLPYNEQFF	TGTGCCAGCAGCCTACCCTACAATGAGCAGTTCTTC
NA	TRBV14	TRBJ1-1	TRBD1	CASSARGARGRHEAFF	TGTGCCAGCAGCGCAAGAGGAGCCAGGGGGCGCCATGAAGCTTTCTTT
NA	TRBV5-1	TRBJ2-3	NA	CASSLEAITDTQYF	TGCGCCAGCAGCTTGGAAGCTATCACAGATACGCAGTATTTT
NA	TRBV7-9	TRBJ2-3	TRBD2	CASSAGTSADTQYF	TGTGCCAGCAGCGCCGGGACTAGCGCAGATACGCAGTATTTT
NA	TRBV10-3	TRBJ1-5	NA	CATPKLRGDQPQHF	TGTGCCACTCCTAAACTCCGGGGGGATCAGCCCCAGCATTTT
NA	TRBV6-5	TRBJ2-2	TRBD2	CASSYGGGGPTGELFF	TGTGCCAGCAGTTACGGGGGCGGGGGGCCGACCGGGGAGCTGTTTTTT
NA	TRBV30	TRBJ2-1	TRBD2	CAWGLAGASYNEQFF	TGTGCCTGGGGACTAGCGGGAGCCTCCTACAATGAGCAGTTCTTC
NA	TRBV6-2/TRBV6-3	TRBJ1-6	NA	CASSFQVSPLHF	TGTGCCAGCAGTTTTCAGGTATCACCCCTCCACTTT
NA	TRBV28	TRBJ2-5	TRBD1	CASSTRDRGRREEETQYF	TGTGCCAGCAGCACCAGGGACAGGGGACGGAGGGAGGAAGAGACCCAGTACTTC
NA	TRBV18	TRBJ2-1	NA	CASSPEQMHYNEQFF	TGTGCCAGCTCACCCGAGCAAATGCACTACAATGAGCAGTTCTTC
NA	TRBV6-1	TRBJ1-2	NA	CASSEVGGKRGYTF	TGTGCCAGCAGTGAAGTCGGAGGTAAACGGGGCTACACCTTC
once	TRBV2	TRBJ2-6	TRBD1	CASSNRGQGSGANVLTF	TGTGCCAGCAGCAATCGGGGACAGGGTTCTGGGGCCAACGTCCTGACTTTC